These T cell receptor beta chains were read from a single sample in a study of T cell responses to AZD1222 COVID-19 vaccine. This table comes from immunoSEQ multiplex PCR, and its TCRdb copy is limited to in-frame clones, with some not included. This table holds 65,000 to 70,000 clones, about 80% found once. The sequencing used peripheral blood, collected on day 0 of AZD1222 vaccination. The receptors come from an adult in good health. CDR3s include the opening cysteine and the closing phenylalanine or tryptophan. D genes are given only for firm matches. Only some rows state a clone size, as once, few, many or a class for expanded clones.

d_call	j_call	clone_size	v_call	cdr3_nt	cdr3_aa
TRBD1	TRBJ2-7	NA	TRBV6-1	TGTGCCAGCAGTGAAGGTCGGAGGACAGGGTCCTCCTACGAGCAGTACTTC	CASSEGRRTGSSYEQYF
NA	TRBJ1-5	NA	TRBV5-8	TGTGCCAGCAGCCACTCGACCGGATTTAGCAATCAGCCCCAGCATTTT	CASSHSTGFSNQPQHF
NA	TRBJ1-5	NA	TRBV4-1	TGCGCCAGCAGCTGGGTTGGTAGGGCGCAGCCCCAGCATTTT	CASSWVGRAQPQHF
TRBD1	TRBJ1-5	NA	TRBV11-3	TGTGCCAGCAGCCCAGGGGGATGTTTTCAGCCCCAGCATTTT	CASSPGGCFQPQHF
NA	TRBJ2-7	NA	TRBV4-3	TGCGCCAGCAGCCAAGATGACCGGGCCTACGAGCAGTACTTC	CASSQDDRAYEQYF
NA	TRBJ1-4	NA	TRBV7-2	TGTGCCAGCAGCCCACAGATTGCAACTAATGAAAAACTGTTTTTT	CASSPQIATNEKLFF
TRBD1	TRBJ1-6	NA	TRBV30	TGTGCCTGGAAGGGCAGGGGGCGGTCACCCCTCCACTTT	CAWKGRGRSPLHF
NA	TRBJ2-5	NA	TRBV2	TGTGCCAGCAATCAGGAGACCCAGTACTTC	CASNQETQYF
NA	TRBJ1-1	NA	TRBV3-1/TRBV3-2	TGTGCCAGCATGTGGGGGTTTGCCACTGAAGCTTTCTTT	CASMWGFATEAFF
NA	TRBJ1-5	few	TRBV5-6	TGTGCCAGCAGCTTCCTCGGGGGGCGAGGGAATCAGCCCCAGCATTTT	CASSFLGGRGNQPQHF
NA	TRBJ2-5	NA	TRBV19	TGTGCCAGTAGTATCTCCCAATTAGACCAAATGTACTTC	CASSISQLDQMYF
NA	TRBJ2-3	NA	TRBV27	TGTGCCAGCAGTTTATGGGACACAGATACGCAGTATTTT	CASSLWDTDTQYF
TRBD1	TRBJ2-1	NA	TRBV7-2	TGTGCCAGCAGCTTAGGGACAGGGAAGGAGCAGTTCTTC	CASSLGTGKEQFF
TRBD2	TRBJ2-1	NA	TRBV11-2	TGTGCCAGCAGCTTTTTGGGTTTTCGGCGGGGGGGCTACAATGAGCAGTTCTTC	CASSFLGFRRGGYNEQFF
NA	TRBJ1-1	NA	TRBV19	TGTGCCAGTACCGGGAGGGTTAACACTGAAGCTTTCTTT	CASTGRVNTEAFF
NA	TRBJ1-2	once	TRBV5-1	TGCGCCAGCAGCTGGGGGGACGGTAACTATGGCTACACCTTC	CASSWGDGNYGYTF
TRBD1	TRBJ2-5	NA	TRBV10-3	TGTGCCATCAAGGGGACAGGGGAACAAGAGACCCAGTACTTC	CAIKGTGEQETQYF
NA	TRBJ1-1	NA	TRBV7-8	TGTGCCAGCAGCTGGACAACGAGAAATACTGAAGCTTTCTTT	CASSWTTRNTEAFF
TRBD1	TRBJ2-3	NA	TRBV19	TGTGCCAGTAGTATTTCTGCAGGGGGCGAGGATACGCAGTATTTT	CASSISAGGEDTQYF
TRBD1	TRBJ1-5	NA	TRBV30	TGTGCCTGGAACGAGGGGGCGGTCAATCAGCCCCAGCATTTT	CAWNEGAVNQPQHF
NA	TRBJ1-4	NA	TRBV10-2	TGCGCCAGCAGATATCAGGGCCATAATGAAAAACTGTTTTTT	CASRYQGHNEKLFF
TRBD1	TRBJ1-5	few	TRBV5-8	TGTGCCAGCAGCCCCGGACAGGCGGATCAGCCCCAGCATTTT	CASSPGQADQPQHF
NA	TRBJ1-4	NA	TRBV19	TGTGCCAGTACCTTGGGGATGGCCCCAAACGAAAAACTGTTTTTT	CASTLGMAPNEKLFF
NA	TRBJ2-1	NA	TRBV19	TGTGCCAGCCTATATGGGGATGAGCAGTTCTTC	CASLYGDEQFF
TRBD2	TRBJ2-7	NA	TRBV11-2	TGTGCCAGCAGCTCGGGACTAGCGGGGAACGAGCAGTACTTC	CASSSGLAGNEQYF
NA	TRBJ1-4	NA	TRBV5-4	TGTGCCAGCAGCCCTAGAAACGACATCGGGAGTGAAAAACTGTTTTTT	CASSPRNDIGSEKLFF
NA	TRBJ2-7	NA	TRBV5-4	TGTGCCAGCAGCTCCGGTGGGAAAGATTACGAGCAGTACTTC	CASSSGGKDYEQYF
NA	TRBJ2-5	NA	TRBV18	TGTGCCAGCTTCCCGGAGGTGCGTCCCGGGTGGGAGACCCAGTACTTC	CASFPEVRPGWETQYF
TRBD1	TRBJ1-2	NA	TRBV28	TGTGCCAGCAGTTTTCCAAGGGGGCAAGGGGATGGCTACACCTTC	CASSFPRGQGDGYTF
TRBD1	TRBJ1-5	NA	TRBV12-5	TGTGCTAGTGGTTTGGCGTATTTACAGGGGAGTAGCAATCAGCCCCAGCATTTT	CASGLAYLQGSSNQPQHF
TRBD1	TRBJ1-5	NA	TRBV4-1	TGCGCCAGCAGCCTGGGACAGTATAGCAATCAGCCCCAGCATTTT	CASSLGQYSNQPQHF
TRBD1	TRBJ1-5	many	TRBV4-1	TGCGCCAGCAGCAAAGGACAGGGGGGCAATCAGCCCCAGCATTTT	CASSKGQGGNQPQHF
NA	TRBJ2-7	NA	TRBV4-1	TGCGCCAGCAGACCAGACGGAACCTACGAGCAGTACTTC	CASRPDGTYEQYF
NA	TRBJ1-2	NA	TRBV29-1	TGCAGCGTTGATGGCTCACGGGACTATGGCTACACCTTC	CSVDGSRDYGYTF
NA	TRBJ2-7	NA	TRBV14	TGTGCCAGCAGCCAAGACCTGTTTCGACAGTACTTC	CASSQDLFRQYF